Presented here are 6 T cell receptor beta chains from one specimen sequenced in a study of T-cell memory formation after mild COVID-19. TCRdb independently ran MiXCR on the 5' RACE reads; one entry per CDR3 protein. Counted here are approximately 580,000 distinct CDR3 sequences, roughly 21% occurring once; the ten biggest clones make up about an eighth. Sequencing was done on a sample of PBMCs or a T cell subset sorted from them (not recorded which). These receptors were collected from an adult woman who had mild COVID-19 (a few samples of this study predate the infection). Cell type and time point are not known.

This clonotype has just a few counts. The chain joins TRBV4-3 to TRBJ1-2; D is unclear. CDR1 and CDR2 (germline): LGHNA, YSLEER. There are 14 residues in the CDR3. Trimming removed 0 bases at V and 1 base at J, with 6 bases between. CDR3 loop: CASSQDYDNYGYTF. Written as DNA, the CDR3 is TGCGCCAGCAGCCAAGACTACGATAACTATGGCTACACCTTC.

The chain has TRBV5-1 and TRBJ2-5, with a possible D match to TRBD1 (5 bases). This CDR3 region has 13 residues. Germline V gene data show CDR1 as SGHRS and CDR2 as YFSETQ. V was trimmed by 3 bases and J by 3 bases, leaving 9 bases between them. The CDR3 reads CASSSRREETQYF. In DNA form, the CDR3 reads TGCGCCAGCAGCTCGCGCAGGGAAGAGACCCAGTACTTC.

This clonotype was counted between two and nine times. The rearrangement links TRBV30 to TRBJ2-7; D gene unclear. CDR3 size: 11 residues. V gave up 0 bases and J gave up 6 bases, with 6 bases separating them. The germline CDR1 and CDR2 sequences are GTSNPN and SVGIG (reference sequence). The DNA for the CDR3 is TGTGCCTGGAGTGTGATGAGCGAGCAGTACTTC. Its protein is CAWSVMSEQYF.

The rearrangement links TRBV4-2 to TRBJ2-1; 8 bases are a match to TRBD1. Trimming cost V 4 bases and J 7 bases; bases outside gene matches: 6. The CDR3 contains 14 residues. The V gene's germline CDR1 is LGHNA and CDR2 YNFKEQ. CDR3 nucleotides: TGTGCCAGCAGCCGGACCGGGACAGGAAATGAGCAGTTCTTC. Residues: CASSRTGTGNEQFF.

The V call is TRBV29-1, the J call TRBJ2-6, with D hard to call. V was shortened by 4 bases and J by 0 bases, with 4 bases between the two germline ends. This CDR3 comprises 13 residues. Per germline, CDR1 SQVTM and CDR2 ANQGSEA. Here the CDR3 DNA reads TGCAGCGTTGTCGGCTCTGGGGCCAACGTCCTGACTTTC. It codes for CSVVGSGANVLTF.

This rearrangement joins TRBV20-1 to TRBJ2-6; 8 bases align to TRBD2. Germline trimming cut 5 bases from V and 1 base from J; bases unmatched to any gene: 4. Germline-derived CDR1 and CDR2 are DFQATT and SNEGSKA (reference sequence). The CDR3 runs 15 residues. CDR3 nucleotide sequence: TGCAGTGCTCCGGGGGGGATTTCTGGGGCCAACGTCCTGACTTTC. This codes for CSAPGGISGANVLTF.